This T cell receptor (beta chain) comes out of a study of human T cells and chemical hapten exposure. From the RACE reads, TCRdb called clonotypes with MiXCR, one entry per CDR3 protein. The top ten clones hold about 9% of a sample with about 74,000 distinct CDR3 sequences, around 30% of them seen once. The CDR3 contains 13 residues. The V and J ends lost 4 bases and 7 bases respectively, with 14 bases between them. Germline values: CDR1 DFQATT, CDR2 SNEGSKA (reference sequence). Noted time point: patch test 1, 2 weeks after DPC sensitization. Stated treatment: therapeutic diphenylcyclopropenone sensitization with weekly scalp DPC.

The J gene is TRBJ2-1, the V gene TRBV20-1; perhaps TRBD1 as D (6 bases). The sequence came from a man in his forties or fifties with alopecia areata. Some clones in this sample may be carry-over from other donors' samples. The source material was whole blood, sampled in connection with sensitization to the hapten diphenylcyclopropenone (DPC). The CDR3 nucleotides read TGCAGTGCTACCCCTGGCAGGGGTAATGAGCAGTTCTTC. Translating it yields CSATPGRGNEQFF.